The entry that follows covers one TCR beta chain sequence. Seattle patient enrollment occurred during active infection, with longitudinal follow-up thereafter. This sample was included in a study of blood T cell repertoires in COVID-19. Turning to the study itself: Spain, Italy and the United States supplied samples that represented acute and convalescent COVID-19. PBMCs, B-cell-depleted T cells, or T cells provided the cDNA or gDNA that made up the material.

Generated by immunoSEQ multiplex PCR, the TCRdb table keeps only in-frame clones and is missing some. The table includes about 130,000 clones, around nine tenths detected once. The CDR3 covers 14 residues. The V gene lost 0 bases and the J gene lost 6 bases, with 12 bases spanning the gap. Germline CDR1 is MGHRA and CDR2 is YSYEKL. The source material was peripheral blood. V is TRBV4-1 and J is TRBJ2-7; D gene unclear. This TCR was sampled from a man in his sixties with COVID-19, enrolled during active disease. The chain's CDR3 is CASSQDRAAFEQYF. CDR3 DNA: TGCGCCAGCAGCCAAGATCGAGCAGCGTTCGAGCAGTACTTC.